The TCR beta chain described here comes from a study of spatial heterogeneity in lung cancer. Study-wide findings and caveats: How many expanded intratumoral alpha and beta TCRs were present tracked the tumor mutation count, which was a count of nonsynonymous mutations.

This clonotype has at least ten counts. The antigen remains unidentified. The germline V and J ends were trimmed by 5 bases and 10 bases, with 11 bases remaining between them. Germline CDR1 MDHEN, CDR2 SYDVKM. The CDR3 is made up of 11 amino acids. Time point reported: sample taken at primary tumor resection. TCRdb independently ran MiXCR on the 5' RACE reads; one entry per CDR3 protein. The repertoire holds about 12,000 distinct CDR3 sequences, with roughly 6.6% as singletons. The sample in question was lung tumor tissue, obtained at surgery. The chain recombines TRBV28 with TRBJ1-1; D unresolved. This receptor was obtained from a female donor with early-stage non-small cell lung cancer. This CDR3 reads CASSGRVRAFF. Here the CDR3 DNA reads TGTGCCAGCAGTGGGCGGGTACGAGCTTTCTTT.